The rows below give T cell receptor beta chains drawn from one sample of a study of regulatory dendritic cells for organ transplantation. This table comes from immunoSEQ multiplex PCR, and its TCRdb copy is limited to in-frame clones, with some not included. The repertoire holds under 40,000 clones, 75% to 95% seen once, with about 0.11% in the top ten. The sample was naive CD8+ T cells from blood. The receptors come from a human donor in good health. Both conserved end residues are part of each CDR3. A D gene is named only where the DNA matches it firmly. For some rows the clone size is stated as once, few or many, or as a class when expanded; others skip it.

J gene: TRBJ2-1; V gene: TRBV7-9; D gene: TRBD2; clone size: .; CDR3 protein: CASSLVLAGSGNEQFF; CDR3 DNA: TGTGCCAGCAGCTTAGTGCTAGCGGGGTCTGGGAATGAGCAGTTCTTC
J gene: TRBJ2-7; V gene: TRBV19; D gene: .; clone size: .; CDR3 protein: CASSIGQGNEQYF; CDR3 DNA: TGTGCCAGTAGTATCGGCCAGGGGAACGAGCAGTACTTC
J gene: TRBJ1-5; V gene: TRBV11-2; D gene: .; clone size: .; CDR3 protein: CASSSSTGRTLYSNQPQHF; CDR3 DNA: TGTGCCAGCAGCTCCTCGACAGGAAGAACTCTTTATAGCAATCAGCCCCAGCATTTT
J gene: TRBJ1-1; V gene: TRBV7-6; D gene: .; clone size: .; CDR3 protein: CASRGVTDTEAFF; CDR3 DNA: TGTGCCAGCAGGGGGGTAACCGACACTGAAGCTTTCTTT
J gene: TRBJ1-1; V gene: TRBV9; D gene: .; clone size: .; CDR3 protein: CASSVSGARVNTEAFF; CDR3 DNA: TGTGCCAGCAGCGTATCAGGGGCTAGGGTGAACACTGAAGCTTTCTTT
J gene: TRBJ2-6; V gene: TRBV27; D gene: .; clone size: .; CDR3 protein: CASSLSSSGANVLTF; CDR3 DNA: TGTGCCAGCAGTTTATCGAGCTCTGGGGCCAACGTCCTGACTTTC
J gene: TRBJ2-7; V gene: TRBV6-5; D gene: .; clone size: .; CDR3 protein: CASSYSGLEQYF; CDR3 DNA: TGTGCCAGCAGTTACTCCGGGCTCGAGCAGTACTTC
J gene: TRBJ1-1; V gene: TRBV19; D gene: .; clone size: .; CDR3 protein: CASSIDAGQYTEAFF; CDR3 DNA: TGTGCCAGTAGTATAGATGCAGGACAGTACACTGAAGCTTTCTTT
J gene: TRBJ2-3; V gene: TRBV7-2; D gene: TRBD2; clone size: .; CDR3 protein: CASSLDVTSGTYTDTQYF; CDR3 DNA: TGTGCCAGCAGCTTAGATGTGACTAGCGGAACTTACACAGATACGCAGTATTTT
J gene: TRBJ2-7; V gene: TRBV6-1; D gene: .; clone size: .; CDR3 protein: CASSEGYLVGQQYF; CDR3 DNA: TGTGCCAGCAGTGAGGGGTATTTAGTGGGCCAGCAGTACTTC
J gene: TRBJ1-2; V gene: TRBV28; D gene: .; clone size: .; CDR3 protein: CASSLSAQNYGYTF; CDR3 DNA: TGTGCCAGCAGTTTATCAGCACAGAACTATGGCTACACCTTC
J gene: TRBJ2-6; V gene: TRBV19; D gene: .; clone size: .; CDR3 protein: CASSWRSSGANVLTF; CDR3 DNA: TGTGCCAGTAGTTGGAGGTCCTCTGGGGCCAACGTCCTGACTTTC
J gene: TRBJ1-1; V gene: TRBV9; D gene: .; clone size: few; CDR3 protein: CASSPRGYTEAFF; CDR3 DNA: TGTGCCAGCAGCCCCAGGGGTTACACTGAAGCTTTCTTT
J gene: TRBJ1-4; V gene: TRBV7-9; D gene: .; clone size: .; CDR3 protein: CASSKGATNEKLFF; CDR3 DNA: TGTGCCAGCAGCAAGGGGGCAACTAATGAAAAACTGTTTTTT
J gene: TRBJ2-1; V gene: TRBV6-5; D gene: .; clone size: .; CDR3 protein: CASSYPPNEQFF; CDR3 DNA: TGTGCCAGCAGTTACCCCCCCAATGAGCAGTTCTTC
J gene: TRBJ1-1; V gene: TRBV4-1; D gene: .; clone size: .; CDR3 protein: CASSRNTEAFF; CDR3 DNA: TGCGCCAGCAGCCGGAACACTGAAGCTTTCTTT
J gene: TRBJ1-5; V gene: TRBV6-1; D gene: .; clone size: .; CDR3 protein: CASSLANQPQHF; CDR3 DNA: TGTGCCAGCAGCCTGGCCAATCAGCCCCAGCATTTT
J gene: TRBJ1-2; V gene: TRBV2; D gene: .; clone size: .; CDR3 protein: CASRAEGQVLGYTF; CDR3 DNA: TGTGCCAGCAGGGCAGAGGGGCAGGTCCTGGGCTACACCTTC
J gene: TRBJ2-7; V gene: TRBV29-1; D gene: TRBD1; clone size: .; CDR3 protein: CSAGGQGASYEQYF; CDR3 DNA: TGCAGCGCCGGCGGACAGGGGGCGTCCTACGAGCAGTACTTC
J gene: TRBJ1-2; V gene: TRBV9; D gene: TRBD1; clone size: .; CDR3 protein: CASSVDPDRGIPYYGYTF; CDR3 DNA: TGTGCCAGCAGCGTAGATCCTGACAGGGGCATTCCCTACTATGGCTACACCTTC